The 28 T cell receptor beta chains below were found in one sample sequenced in a study of blood T cell repertoires in COVID-19 (dated by TCRdb to 2018 to 2021). The library relied on the immunoSEQ multiplex PCR assay. The source is immuneACCESS, and TCRdb retained only in-frame sequences with V and J called. Part of the clones is not carried over; for the studies checked, unresolved V genes explain less than half of this, and the remainder is unexplained. The sample data list 75,000 to 80,000 clones, and around 90% of these were observed just once. Of the sample, around 9% falls within the top ten clones. The sample was peripheral blood. Receptors were obtained from a human donor in a cohort sampled during active COVID-19.

CDR3 sequence: CASSYTGQGRGQPQHF. Here the CDR3 DNA reads TGTGCCAGCAGTTACACGGGACAGGGGAGGGGTCAGCCCCAGCATTTT. The chain recombines TRBV6-6 with TRBJ1-5; TRBD1 matches 10 bases. The CDR3 sequence is 16 residues long. V trimming: 2 bases; J trimming: 6 bases; junction bases outside the gene matches: 7. Germline values: CDR1 MNHNY, CDR2 SVGAGI (reference sequence).

V is TRBV19 and J is TRBJ2-5, with 9 bases matching TRBD1. The CDR3 runs to 15 residues. J was trimmed by 5 bases and V by 5 bases; bases with no gene match: 9. CDR1 and CDR2 from the germline V gene are LNHDA and SQIVND (reference sequence). The CDR3 DNA sequence: TGTGCCAGTAGTTCGGGACAGGGCTGGGGGGAGACCCAGTACTTC. Translation: CASSSGQGWGETQYF.

This chain connects TRBV11-2 to TRBJ1-1; D ambiguous. V shed 5 bases and J shed 5 bases, with 9 bases lying between them. Germline loops: CDR1 SGHAT, CDR2 FQNNGV. CDR3 length: 12 amino acids. The DNA for the CDR3 is TGTGCCAGCAGCCGAGCCGGGACTGAAGCTTTCTTT. Its translation is CASSRAGTEAFF.

Here the CDR3 reads CASRGIAAEQFF. For the CDR3, the DNA is TGTGCCAGCCGAGGAATTGCAGCTGAGCAGTTCTTC. The rearrangement uses TRBV5-6 and TRBJ2-1; no firm D call. The germline V gene encodes CDR1 SGHDT and CDR2 YYEEEE. With 7 bases removed from V and 9 bases from J, the gap between germline ends came to 14 bases. This CDR3 has 12 amino acids.

This rearrangement joins TRBV7-9 to TRBJ1-2, with D maybe TRBD1 (5 bases). Looked up from germline, CDR1 is SEHNR and CDR2 is FQNEAQ (reference sequence). Trimming took off 3 bases at V and 0 bases at J, with 17 bases between the two ends. The length of the CDR3 is 17 residues. This CDR3 reads CASSFNSAGIANYGYTF. The CDR3 region has the DNA TGTGCCAGCAGCTTTAACTCAGCAGGGATAGCTAACTATGGCTACACCTTC. Full variable domain (outside the CDR3, taken from reference TRBV7-9 and TRBJ1-2): DTGVSQNPRHKITKRGQNVTFRCDPISEHNRLYWYRQTLGQGPEFLTYFQNEAQLEKSRLLSDRFSAERPKGSFSTLEIQRTEQGDSAMYLCASSFNSAGIANYGYTFGSGTRLTVV.

In regard to this clone: A clone one base away is much larger, so this may be a read error. In the same sample, other DNA sequences code for this CDR3. The rearrangement joins TRBV5-1 to TRBJ2-7, with D possibly TRBD2 on 7 matching bases. The ends were cut back, 4 bases at V and 4 bases at J, with 15 bases in the middle. This CDR3 is 14 amino acids long. Looked up from germline, CDR1 is SGHRS and CDR2 is YFSETQ. CDR3 in amino acids: CASSPSGGLYEQYF. In nucleotides, the CDR3 is TGCGCCAGCAGCCCATCGGGGGGCTTGTACGAGCAGTACTTC.

The gene calls are TRBV4-2 and TRBJ2-3, with 13 positions matching TRBD2. The trim removed 0 bases at V and 5 bases at J, leaving 5 bases unmatched. Per the germline V gene, CDR1 is LGHNA and CDR2 is YNFKEQ. The CDR3 totals 17 residues. DNA for the CDR3: TGTGCCAGCAGCCAAGAACTAGCGGGGGGGCTTCAAGATACGCAGTATTTT. Its translation is CASSQELAGGLQDTQYF.

The chain is built from TRBV5-5 and TRBJ1-5; 8 bases map to TRBD1. Germline V gives CDR1 SGHKS, CDR2 YYEKEE (reference sequence). This CDR3 is 15 amino acids long. With V trimmed by 0 bases and J by 6 bases, 5 bases remained unmatched. The CDR3 sequence is CASSLGQGAIQPQHF. The CDR3 DNA sequence: TGTGCCAGCAGCTTGGGGCAGGGGGCGATTCAGCCCCAGCATTTT.

V and J are TRBV10-3 and TRBJ1-1, with 7 bases that match TRBD1. Germline trimming cut 4 bases from V and 1 base from J; bases unmatched to any gene: 0. Germline V lookup: CDR1 ENHRY, CDR2 SYGVKD. The CDR3 totals 13 residues. The CDR3 DNA reads TGTGCCATCAGTGGGACAGGGAACACTGAAGCTTTCTTT. Translation: CAISGTGNTEAFF.

CDR3 sequence reads: CASPPGDGYTF. CDR3 DNA sequence: TGTGCCAGCCCCCCAGGGGACGGCTACACCTTC. The chain links TRBV11-2 to TRBJ1-2; tentatively, D is TRBD1 (6 bases). This CDR3 contains 11 residues. CDR1 is SGHAT and CDR2 is FQNNGV in the germline V gene. V was shortened by 8 bases and J by 8 bases, with 12 bases between the two germline ends.

The chain employs TRBV27 and TRBJ1-1; TRBD1 aligns across 9 bases. The CDR3 runs 15 residues. CDR1 and CDR2 (germline): MNHEY, SMNVEV (reference sequence). The junction had 7 bases not matched to a gene; V was cut back by 5 bases and J by 3 bases. The CDR3 DNA reads as TGTGCCAGCAGTCGAGCCGGGACAGGGTACACTGAAGCTTTCTTT. Its protein product is CASSRAGTGYTEAFF.

This chain uses TRBV18 with TRBJ1-2, with TRBD1 matching over 9 bases. Unmatched junction bases numbered 11, after V lost 5 bases and J lost 7 bases. Germline V gene sequence: CDR1 KGHSH, CDR2 LQKENI. The CDR3 is 15 amino acids. The CDR3 coding sequence is TGTGCCAGCTCAGCCTCCTTCGACAGGGGGGCTGGCTACACCTTC. Its protein product is CASSASFDRGAGYTF.

The chain is built from TRBV7-9 and TRBJ2-7; TRBD1 matches 8 bases. V dropped 5 bases and J dropped 1; count of bases not matched to a gene: 4. The CDR3 totals 14 residues. The germline gives CDR1 SEHNR, CDR2 FQNEAQ (reference sequence). In DNA form, the CDR3 reads TGTGCCAGCAGCCCAAGGACAGGGTCCTACGAGCAGTACTTC. Its translation: CASSPRTGSYEQYF.

This clone was seen more than once but under ten times. This chain uses TRBV6-5 with TRBJ1-2, with 8 positions matching TRBD1. The CDR3 loop spans 13 amino acids. V dropped 5 bases and J dropped 8; count of bases not matched to a gene: 7. Germline CDR1 and CDR2: MNHEY and SVGAGI. CDR3: CASSPTGGEGYTF. The CDR3 DNA reads as TGTGCCAGCAGTCCCACAGGGGGTGAGGGCTACACCTTC.

V and J are TRBV5-1 and TRBJ2-7; 10 bases fit TRBD1. The trim removed 2 bases at V and 5 bases at J, leaving 7 bases unmatched. Germline CDR1 reads SGHRS; CDR2 reads YFSETQ. CDR3 length: 15 residues. In nucleotides, the CDR3 is TGCGCCAGCAGCTTAATATGGACAGGGGGGGACGAGCAGTACTTC. Its protein product is CASSLIWTGGDEQYF.

The gene calls are TRBV19 and TRBJ1-2; possibly TRBD1 for D (5 bases). The CDR3 totals 15 residues. V lost 6 bases to trimming and J lost 6 bases, with 20 bases between them. CDR1 and CDR2 (germline): LNHDA, SQIVND (reference sequence). CDR3 loop: CASRKDDSIQDGYTF. The CDR3 coding sequence is TGTGCCAGTAGGAAAGACGACTCAATACAGGATGGCTACACCTTC.

About this clone: Other DNA sequences within the sample encode an identical CDR3. Here the CDR3 reads CASSTGLAGAYSYEQYF. The CDR3 DNA follows: TGTGCCAGTAGTACGGGACTAGCGGGAGCCTACTCCTACGAGCAGTACTTC. This chain connects TRBV19 to TRBJ2-7; the match to TRBD2 covers 14 bases. The CDR3 contains 17 residues. The germline V gene encodes CDR1 LNHDA and CDR2 SQIVND (reference sequence). The junction had 5 bases not matched to a gene; V was cut back by 4 bases and J by 0 bases.

The chain uses TRBV7-6 and TRBJ2-1, with TRBD2 matching 12 bases. V shed 5 bases, J shed 0 bases, and the junction held 5 bases outside the gene matches. The CDR3 is 17 amino acids. CDR1 and CDR2 (germline): SGHVS, FNYEAQ. The CDR3 here is CASSLGLAGNSYNEQFF. The CDR3 nucleotides are TGTGCCAGCAGCCTAGGACTAGCGGGGAACTCCTACAATGAGCAGTTCTTC. The full variable domain, its missing parts supplied by reference TRBV7-6 and TRBJ2-1, is GAGVSQSPRYKVTKRGQDVALRCDPISGHVSLYWYRQALGQGPEFLTYFNYEAQQDKSGLPNDRFSAERPEGSISTLTIQRTEQRDSAMYRCASSLGLAGNSYNEQFFGPGTRLTVL.

The chain joins TRBV7-6 to TRBJ1-3, with D possibly matching TRBD1 (6 bases). The germline V and J ends were trimmed by 5 bases and 0 bases, with 11 bases remaining between them. The CDR3 length is 15 residues. Germline V gene sequence: CDR1 SGHVS, CDR2 FNYEAQ. The CDR3 nucleotides are TGTGCCAGCAGCGGACAGTTCCGCTCTGGAAACACCATATATTTT. Protein product: CASSGQFRSGNTIYF.

The chain employs TRBV19 and TRBJ1-1; D is possibly TRBD1 (6 bases). The CDR3 has 15 amino acids. Germline values: CDR1 LNHDA, CDR2 SQIVND (reference sequence). Between the trimmed V and J ends, which lost 5 bases and 4 bases, there was a span of 17 bases. The CDR3 DNA reads TGTGCCAGTAGTTTGACAGGAATCAAACTCACTGAAGCTTTCTTT. It yields the protein CASSLTGIKLTEAFF.

In its sample, this clone was seen a few times. The gene calls are TRBV3-1 (or the pseudogene TRBV3-2) and TRBJ1-2, with TRBD1 identical over 9 bases. Unmatched junction bases numbered 6, after V lost 2 bases and J lost 8 bases. The germline gives CDR1 LGHDT, CDR2 YNNKEL (reference sequence). The CDR3 extends over 14 amino acids. Written as DNA, the CDR3 is TGTGCCAGCAGCCAACGTGGACAGGGGAGCGGCTACACCTTC. Translated, it gives CASSQRGQGSGYTF.

The V call is TRBV2, the J call TRBJ2-1; no definite D call. The V end lost 4 bases, the J end lost 0 bases, and 13 bases lay between the germline ends. CDR3 length equals 16 residues. CDR1 is SNHLY and CDR2 is FYNNEI in the germline V gene. The CDR3 DNA is TGTGCCAGCAGTGTTCTTGACTCAAGCTCCTACAATGAGCAGTTCTTC. It specifies CASSVLDSSSYNEQFF.

This chain uses TRBV5-1 with TRBJ2-5, with TRBD2 matching 11 bases. Looked up from germline, CDR1 is SGHRS and CDR2 is YFSETQ. The CDR3 consists of 14 residues. V gave up 2 bases and J gave up 5 bases; unmatched junction bases: 2. CDR3 nucleotides: TGCGCCAGCAGCTTTAGCGGGAGGGGTGAGACCCAGTACTTC. It specifies CASSFSGRGETQYF.

The DNA of the CDR3 is TGTGCCAGCAGCGCCAAACAGGGGGCGCAGTTCTTC. This sequence encodes CASSAKQGAQFF. The rearrangement uses TRBV7-9 and TRBJ2-1, with TRBD1 matching 9 bases. V was pared by 5 bases and J by 12 bases, with 5 bases of the junction left unmatched. In germline, CDR1 is SEHNR, CDR2 FQNEAQ (reference sequence). The CDR3 is 12 amino acids.

The chain uses TRBV5-8 and TRBJ2-7; TRBD1 matches 11 bases. Per germline, CDR1 SGHTS and CDR2 YDEGEE. J was trimmed by 2 bases and V by 4 bases; bases with no gene match: 5. The CDR3 spans 15 residues. In DNA form, the CDR3 reads TGTGCCAGCAGCCGGACGGGACAGGGGGCCTACGAGCAGTACTTC. It yields the protein CASSRTGQGAYEQYF.

The rearrangement joins TRBV28 to TRBJ2-1; D may be TRBD2 (6 bases). CDR1 is MDHEN, CDR2 SYDVKM, per germline. Trimming removed 3 bases from V and 3 bases from J, with 12 bases in between. The CDR3 runs 15 residues. CDR3 nucleotide sequence: TGTGCCAGCAGTTTTACGGGGGTGAACTACAATGAGCAGTTCTTC. Protein product: CASSFTGVNYNEQFF.

The J gene is TRBJ2-1, the V gene TRBV14; TRBD2 matches at 12 bases. V lost 1 base, J lost 9 bases, and 4 bases stayed unmatched. Germline assignment: CDR1 SGHDN and CDR2 FVKESK. This CDR3 comprises 15 residues. CDR3 sequence: CASSQALAGGSEQFF. The CDR3 coding sequence is TGTGCCAGCAGCCAAGCACTAGCGGGGGGAAGTGAGCAGTTCTTC. The whole variable domain, filled in from reference TRBV14 and TRBJ2-1, reads EAGVTQFPSHSVIEKGQTVTLRCDPISGHDNLYWYRRVMGKEIKFLLHFVKESKQDESGMPNNRFLAERTGGTYSTLKVQPAELEDSGVYFCASSQALAGGSEQFFGPGTRLTVL.

V and J are TRBV30 and TRBJ1-2; no reliable D call. The CDR3 spans 15 residues. CDR1 and CDR2 (germline): GTSNPN, SVGIG (reference sequence). V gave up 1 base and J gave up 0 bases, with 12 bases separating them. As DNA, the CDR3 is TGTGCCTGGAGTGCGGAGACGGCTCCTAACTATGGCTACACCTTC. Translating it yields CAWSAETAPNYGYTF.